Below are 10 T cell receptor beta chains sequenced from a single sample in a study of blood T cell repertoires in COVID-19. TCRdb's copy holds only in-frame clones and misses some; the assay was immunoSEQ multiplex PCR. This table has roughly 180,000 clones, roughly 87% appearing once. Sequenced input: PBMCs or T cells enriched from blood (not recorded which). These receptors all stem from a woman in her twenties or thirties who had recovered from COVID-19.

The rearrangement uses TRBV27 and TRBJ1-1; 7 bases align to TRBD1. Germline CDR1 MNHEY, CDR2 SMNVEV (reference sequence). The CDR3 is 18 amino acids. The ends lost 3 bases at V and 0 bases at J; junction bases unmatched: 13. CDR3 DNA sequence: TGTGCCAGCAGTTTTTGGCAACGGGACAGACCAATGAACACTGAAGCTTTCTTT. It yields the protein CASSFWQRDRPMNTEAFF.

This CDR3 reads CASRSDPQRYPYNEQFF. The CDR3 DNA sequence: TGTGCCAGCAGATCAGACCCACAGCGGTATCCTTACAATGAGCAGTTCTTC. The rearrangement joins TRBV7-9 to TRBJ2-1; maybe TRBD2 (5 bases). This CDR3 comprises 17 residues. Trimming removed 6 bases from V and 4 bases from J, with 22 bases in between. CDR1 and CDR2 from the germline V gene are SEHNR and FQNEAQ (reference sequence).

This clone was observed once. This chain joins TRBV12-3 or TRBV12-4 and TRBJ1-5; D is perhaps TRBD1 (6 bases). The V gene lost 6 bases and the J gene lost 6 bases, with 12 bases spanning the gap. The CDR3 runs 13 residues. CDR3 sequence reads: CASRRDRPQPQHF. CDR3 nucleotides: TGTGCCAGCAGAAGAGACAGGCCTCAGCCCCAGCATTTT.

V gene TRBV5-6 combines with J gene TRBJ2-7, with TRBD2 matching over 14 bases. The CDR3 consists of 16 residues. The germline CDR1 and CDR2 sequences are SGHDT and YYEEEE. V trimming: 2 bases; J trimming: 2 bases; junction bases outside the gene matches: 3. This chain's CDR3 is CASSFRTSGRTYEQYF. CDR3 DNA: TGTGCCAGCAGCTTTCGGACTAGCGGGAGGACCTACGAGCAGTACTTC.

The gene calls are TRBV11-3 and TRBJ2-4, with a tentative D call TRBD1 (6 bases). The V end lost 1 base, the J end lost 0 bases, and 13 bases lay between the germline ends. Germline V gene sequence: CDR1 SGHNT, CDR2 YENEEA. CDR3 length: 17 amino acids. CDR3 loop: CASSLAGQSLAKNIQYF. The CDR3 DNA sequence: TGTGCCAGCAGCTTAGCTGGACAGTCCCTAGCCAAAAACATTCAGTACTTC.

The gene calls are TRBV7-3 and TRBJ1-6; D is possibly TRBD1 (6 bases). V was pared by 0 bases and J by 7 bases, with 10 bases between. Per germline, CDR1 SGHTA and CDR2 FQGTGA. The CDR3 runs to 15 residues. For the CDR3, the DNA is TGTGCCAGCAGCTTAACCCAACAGGGCAATTCACCCCTCCACTTT. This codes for CASSLTQQGNSPLHF.

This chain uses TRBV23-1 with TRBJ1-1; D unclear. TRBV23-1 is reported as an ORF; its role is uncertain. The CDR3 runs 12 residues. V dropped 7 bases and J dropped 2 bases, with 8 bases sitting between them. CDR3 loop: CASTRVNTEAFF. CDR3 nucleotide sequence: TGCGCCAGCACCCGGGTTAACACTGAAGCTTTCTTT.

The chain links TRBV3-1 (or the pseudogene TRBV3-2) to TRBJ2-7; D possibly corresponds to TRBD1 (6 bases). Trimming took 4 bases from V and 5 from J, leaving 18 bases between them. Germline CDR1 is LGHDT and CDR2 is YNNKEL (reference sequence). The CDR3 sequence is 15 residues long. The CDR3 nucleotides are TGTGCCAGCAGCCTCAGGGGTACCCCGGGCGACGAGCAGTACTTC. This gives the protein CASSLRGTPGDEQYF.

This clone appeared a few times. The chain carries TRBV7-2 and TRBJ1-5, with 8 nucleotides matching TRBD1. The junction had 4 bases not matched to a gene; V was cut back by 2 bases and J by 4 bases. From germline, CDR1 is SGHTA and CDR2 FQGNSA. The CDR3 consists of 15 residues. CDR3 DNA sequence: TGTGCCAGCAGCTTAAGGACAGGGATAAATCAGCCCCAGCATTTT. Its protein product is CASSLRTGINQPQHF. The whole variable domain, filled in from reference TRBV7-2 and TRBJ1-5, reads GAGVSQSPSNKVTEKGKDVELRCDPISGHTALYWYRQSLGQGLEFLIYFQGNSAPDKSGLPSDRFSAERTGGSVSTLTIQRTQQEDSAVYLCASSLRTGINQPQHFGDGTRLSIL.

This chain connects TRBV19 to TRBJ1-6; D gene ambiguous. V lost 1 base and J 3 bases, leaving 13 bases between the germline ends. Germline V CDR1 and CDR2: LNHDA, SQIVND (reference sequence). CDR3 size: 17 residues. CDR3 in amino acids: CASSIGSPGFYNSPLHF. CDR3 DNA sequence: TGTGCCAGTAGTATAGGCTCTCCGGGATTCTATAATTCACCCCTCCACTTT.